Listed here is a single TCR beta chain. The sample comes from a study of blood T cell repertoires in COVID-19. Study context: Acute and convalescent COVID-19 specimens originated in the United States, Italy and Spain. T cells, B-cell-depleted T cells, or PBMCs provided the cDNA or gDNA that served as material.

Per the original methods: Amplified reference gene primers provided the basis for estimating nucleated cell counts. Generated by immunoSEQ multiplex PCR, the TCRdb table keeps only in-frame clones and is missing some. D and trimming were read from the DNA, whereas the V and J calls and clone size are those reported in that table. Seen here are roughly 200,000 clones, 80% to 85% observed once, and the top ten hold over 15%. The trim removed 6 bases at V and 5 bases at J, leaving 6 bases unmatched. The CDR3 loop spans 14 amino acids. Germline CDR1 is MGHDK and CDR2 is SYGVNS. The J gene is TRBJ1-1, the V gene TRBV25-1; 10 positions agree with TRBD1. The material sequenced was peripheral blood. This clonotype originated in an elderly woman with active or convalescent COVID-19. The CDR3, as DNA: TGTGCCAGCAGAAGACAGGGGGCGAGAACTGAAGCTTTCTTT. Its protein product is CASRRQGARTEAFF.